Listed below are T cell receptor beta chains from one sample, sequenced in a study of T cell repertoires in cytomegalovirus infection. MiXCR was run by TCRdb on the reads, yielding one entry per CDR3 protein. The sample carries about 230,000 distinct CDR3 sequences, over 20% recorded once. Material: CD8+ T cells from PBMCs. These receptors came from a human donor in good health (CMV status not recorded). Some clones in this sample may be carry-over from other donors' samples. Each CDR3 is given with its conserved first and last residue. D genes are given only for firm matches. Size tells how often a clone was seen (once, few, many) or the class of an expanded clone, and some rows leave it out.

clone_size j_call d_call v_call cdr3_nt cdr3_aa
few TRBJ2-1 TRBD2 TRBV29-1 TGCAGCGTCGCCGGGACTACCTACAATGAGCAGTTCTTC CSVAGTTYNEQFF
many TRBJ2-2 TRBD1 TRBV28 TGTGCCAGCAGTAACAGGGGGACCGGGGAGCTGTTTTTT CASSNRGTGELFF
few TRBJ2-1 - TRBV25-1 TGTGCCAGCAGTGAATATAGCTCAGGGGAGCAGTTCTTC CASSEYSSGEQFF
- TRBJ2-3 - TRBV20-1 TGCAGTGCTAGAGATCTTAGTAATTTAAGTACAGATACGCAGTATTTT CSARDLSNLSTDTQYF
once TRBJ2-7 TRBD1 TRBV3-1 TGTGCCAGCAGCCAATTGGACAGGTTTTCCTACGAGCAGTACTTC CASSQLDRFSYEQYF
- TRBJ2-3 TRBD2 TRBV5-4 TGTGCCAGCAGCTTGGTCCCTAGCGGGGACCCCACAGATACGCAGTATTTT CASSLVPSGDPTDTQYF
few TRBJ1-3 - TRBV7-9 TGTGCCAGCAGCGCCACAAGCTCTGGAAACACCATATATTTT CASSATSSGNTIYF
- TRBJ1-5 - TRBV20-1 TGCAGTGCTAGGACAGGTGTTAGCAATCAGCCCCAGCATTTT CSARTGVSNQPQHF
- TRBJ2-2 - TRBV2 TGTGCCAGACGCGTACGGAACACCGGGGAGCTGTTTTTT CARRVRNTGELFF
many TRBJ2-1 - TRBV7-8 TGTGCCAGCAGCTTAATTCGTATAGGGCTAGGTCCCTACAATGAGCAGTTCTTC CASSLIRIGLGPYNEQFF
many TRBJ2-7 - TRBV28 TGTGCCAGCAAGTCGCTGGTGGCTAATCGTGAGCAGTACTTC CASKSLVANREQYF
once TRBJ1-5 - TRBV6-6 TGTGCCAGCAGTTACTTAGGCAGCAATCAGCCCCAGCATTTT CASSYLGSNQPQHF
few TRBJ2-1 - TRBV6-2/TRBV6-3 TGTGCCAGCCCACGAGGAGGACTCGTCAATGAGCAGTTCTTC CASPRGGLVNEQFF
- TRBJ2-1 - TRBV20-1 TGCAGTGCTCGACAATCGGGACCAACCTTGGACAATGAGCAGTTCTTC CSARQSGPTLDNEQFF
few TRBJ2-1 - TRBV7-9 TGTGCCAGCAGCTTGGACCCAATTGAGCAGTTCTTC CASSLDPIEQFF
- TRBJ2-1 - TRBV20-1 TGCAGTGCCTTTCCTCTGGGCGGCGAGCAGTTCTTC CSAFPLGGEQFF
few TRBJ2-7 TRBD1 TRBV12-3/TRBV12-4 TGTGCCAGCAGTCCCTGGGACAGAGTAACCGAGCAGTACTTC CASSPWDRVTEQYF
few TRBJ1-5 - TRBV2 TGTGCCACCCGTTTAGAGGGGGATAGCAATCAGCCCCAGCATTTT CATRLEGDSNQPQHF
- TRBJ1-1 - TRBV20-1 TGCAGTGCTAGAGATCAAGTCGGGAGGGGAGCTTTCTTT CSARDQVGRGAFF
many TRBJ2-5 TRBD1 TRBV7-6 TGTGCCAGCAGCTTAGTAGCCTTTGGGACAGGGGAATCCCTTGGAGAGACCCAGTACTTC CASSLVAFGTGESLGETQYF
many TRBJ2-7 - TRBV7-9 TGTGCCAGCAGCTTAGGAGGGATCGAGCAGTACTTC CASSLGGIEQYF
- TRBJ2-1 TRBD1 TRBV15 TGTGCCACCAGCAGGGATGGACAGGGGGCTATTGATGAGCAGTTCTTC CATSRDGQGAIDEQFF
few TRBJ2-3 TRBD1 TRBV7-6 TGTGCCAGCAGGCGATCCGGGACAGGGAAAGATACGCAGTATTTT CASRRSGTGKDTQYF
many TRBJ2-2 - TRBV6-5 TGTGCCAGCAGTTACGCGGGCACCGGGGAGCTGTTTTTT CASSYAGTGELFF
- TRBJ2-3 TRBD1 TRBV13 TGTGCCAGCAGCCCCAGGGGGTTAGATACGCAGTATTTT CASSPRGLDTQYF
- TRBJ1-1 - TRBV7-8 TGTGCCAGCAGCTTAGATAGGCGGATGAACACTGAAGCTTTCTTT CASSLDRRMNTEAFF
few TRBJ1-2 - TRBV29-1 TGCAGCGTCAAGGTACCCTTTTATGGCTACACCTTC CSVKVPFYGYTF
few TRBJ2-7 TRBD2 TRBV7-6 TGTGCCAGCAGCTCGACTAGCGGGAGTTTTTACGAGCAGTACTTC CASSSTSGSFYEQYF
- TRBJ2-1 - TRBV12-3/TRBV12-4 TGTGCCAGCAGTTTTGCGTCTTTAAACAATGAGCAGTTCTTC CASSFASLNNEQFF
many TRBJ1-2 - TRBV5-1 TGCGCCAGCAGCTTGGTGTCAGCTAACTATGGCTACACCTTC CASSLVSANYGYTF
few TRBJ1-2 - TRBV7-9 TGTGCCAGCAGCTTCGTGAAGGAAGACTATGGCTACACCTTC CASSFVKEDYGYTF
many TRBJ2-4 - TRBV7-8 TGTGCCAGCAGCTTATACGTTCGGTCACAGGGTGAAGCCAAAAACATTCAGTACTTC CASSLYVRSQGEAKNIQYF
many TRBJ2-3 - TRBV12-3/TRBV12-4 TGTGCCAGCAGTCCCCTAGCCAAGTTTAGCACAGATACGCAGTATTTT CASSPLAKFSTDTQYF
- TRBJ2-7 - TRBV3-1 TGTGCCAGCAGCCAAGAATGGGCGGGTAACTACGAGCAGTACTTC CASSQEWAGNYEQYF
- TRBJ2-5 TRBD1 TRBV7-9 TGTGCCAGCAGCCTTCTCCCCTCGACGGACAGGGAGACCCAGTACTTC CASSLLPSTDRETQYF
many TRBJ2-2 - TRBV11-1 TGTGCCAGCAGCCCTGCAAACGCGAACACCGGGGAGCTGTTTTTT CASSPANANTGELFF
- TRBJ2-2 - TRBV5-5 TGTGCCAGCAGTCTGCCTCAGGGAGTCGACACCGGGGAGCTGTTTTTT CASSLPQGVDTGELFF
- TRBJ1-1 - TRBV15 TGTGCCACCAGCAGAGACATTGGGGGATTTGACACTGAAGCTTTCTTT CATSRDIGGFDTEAFF
few TRBJ2-1 - TRBV28 TGTGCCAGCAGTTTATCTGGGGACTGGATCAATGAGCAGTTCTTC CASSLSGDWINEQFF
- TRBJ2-5 - TRBV9 TGTGCCAGCAGCCCGAGGAGGGGCTTTCAAGAGACCCAGTACTTC CASSPRRGFQETQYF
few TRBJ1-1 TRBD1 TRBV7-9 TGTGCCAGCAGCTTCGGACAGGGAGCCATGAACACTGAAGCTTTCTTT CASSFGQGAMNTEAFF
- TRBJ2-1 - TRBV7-9 TGTGCCAGCAGCCCCTGGGCCGTCGATGAGCAGTTCTTC CASSPWAVDEQFF
- TRBJ2-7 TRBD2 TRBV7-4 TGTGCCAGCAACTCTAGCGGCGCCTACGAGCAGTACTTC CASNSSGAYEQYF
- TRBJ2-5 TRBD2 TRBV4-1 TGCGCCAGCAGCCCCCTCGGACTAGCGGGGGGAGCACAAGAGACCCAGTACTTC CASSPLGLAGGAQETQYF
few TRBJ2-1 - TRBV12-3/TRBV12-4 TGTGCCAGCATGTCAGGGTTCCCATCCTACAATGAGCAGTTCTTC CASMSGFPSYNEQFF
- TRBJ1-1 - TRBV28 TGTGCCAGCAGTTTATTGCACACAATTGGCACTGAAGCTTTCTTT CASSLLHTIGTEAFF
many TRBJ1-1 - TRBV7-2 TGTGCCAGCCAAGGCAATTGGGATATTAACACTGAAGCTTTCTTT CASQGNWDINTEAFF
many TRBJ1-2 - TRBV7-9 TGTGCCAGCAGCTTCGACACAAGCGACTATGGCTACACCTTC CASSFDTSDYGYTF
- TRBJ2-4 - TRBV6-1 TGTGCCAGCAGTGAAATCCATAAAAACATTCAGTACTTC CASSEIHKNIQYF
- TRBJ2-7 TRBD1 TRBV6-4 TGTGCCAGCAGTAACTCGACAGGGGTCGAGCAGTACTTC CASSNSTGVEQYF
- TRBJ2-2 - TRBV7-9 TGTGCCCCCTTCGCGGGGAAGAACACCGGGGAGCTGTTTTTT CAPFAGKNTGELFF
- TRBJ2-5 - TRBV6-5 TGTGCCAGCAGTTACGACCAAGAGACCCAGTACTTC CASSYDQETQYF
- TRBJ2-7 TRBD2 TRBV20-1 TGCAGTGCTATATCTAGCGGTCTCTCCTACGAGCAGTACTTC CSAISSGLSYEQYF
many TRBJ2-3 TRBD2 TRBV6-2/TRBV6-3 TGTGCCAGCAGAGAGATCCCCTCTAGCGGGGGGGAGGATACGCAGTATTTT CASREIPSSGGEDTQYF
few TRBJ2-7 - TRBV7-6 TGTGCCAGCAGCACAGGGACTCTGGAGCAGTACTTC CASSTGTLEQYF